This TCR beta chain was documented in a study of T cell responses to AZD1222 COVID-19 vaccine. General study points: Unmutated regions of variants are reportedly targeted by nearly half of spike-specific TCRs.

Of note for this clone: Its specificity is unknown.

The germline V gene encodes CDR1 SNHLY and CDR2 FYNNEI. V was trimmed by 5 bases and J by 9 bases, leaving 17 bases between them. The CDR3 extends over 15 amino acids. TCRdb's table, derived via immunoSEQ multiplex PCR, lists solely in-frame clones and lacks some. The table has some 120,000 clones, 91% seen once. This clonotype was obtained from an adult in good health. The sequencing used peripheral blood, collected on day 0 of AZD1222 vaccination. The genes are TRBV2 and TRBJ1-6; possible D gene TRBD1, 6 bases. CDR3 amino acids: CASSFSRTEGSPLHF. The CDR3 DNA is TGTGCCAGCAGTTTTTCCCGGACAGAGGGTTCACCCCTCCACTTT.